These T cell receptor beta chains were read from a single sample in a study of blood T cell repertoires in COVID-19. The method was immunoSEQ multiplex PCR; TCRdb's version includes in-frame clones alone and lacks a portion of them. The sample shows some 240,000 clones, around 90% of them seen only once. The sample consisted of peripheral blood. These receptor sequences come from a man aged 60-69 years who had recovered from COVID-19. Each CDR3 is given with its conserved first and last residue. Expanded clones are given a class, and other clones once, few, many or no size at all.

>TRBV6-5|TRBJ2-3|-
CASSPAGGGTDTQYF
>TRBV19|TRBJ1-6|-
CASSWDSNSPLHF
>TRBV5-1|TRBJ2-3|-
CASSTGGTDTQYF
>TRBV2|TRBJ2-7|-
CASSRDRDEEQYF
>TRBV2|TRBJ2-1|-
CASSWKILAGGNEQFF
>TRBV29-1|TRBJ2-1|-
CSGGLYEQFF
>TRBV6-5|TRBJ1-5|few
CASRQDRGLGQPQHF
>TRBV6-5|TRBJ1-1|once
CASSSSTPGDTEAFF
>TRBV6-5|TRBJ1-1|once
CASIVPGGTEAFF
>TRBV5-1|TRBJ1-4|once
CASSAGRDNEKLFF
>TRBV5-1|TRBJ2-7|-
CASSLAGNYEQYF
>TRBV5-1|TRBJ2-6|-
CASSIDPGGPHSGANVLTF
>TRBV5-5|TRBJ1-6|-
CASSRTPTLRQDYSPLHF
>TRBV7-8|TRBJ2-7|few
CASRPFQGPSYEQYF
>TRBV4-2|TRBJ2-7|-
CASSPPSGDSGEQYF
>TRBV7-2|TRBJ1-3|-
CASSLAGTGVGNTIYF
>TRBV27|TRBJ2-5|-
CASSPGTGGETQYF
>TRBV15|TRBJ2-5|-
CATSRDLETQYF
>TRBV7-3|TRBJ2-1|-
CASSLNPSGSYAQFF
>TRBV19|TRBJ2-7|-
CASSTTSDSYEQYF
>TRBV6-5|TRBJ1-2|-
CASGGSDYGYTF
>TRBV9|TRBJ2-7|-
CASSVGGDTYEQYF
>TRBV7-9|TRBJ2-2|few
CASSLARQGWGTGELFF
>TRBV27|TRBJ1-1|-
CASSLRGQITNTEAFF
>TRBV28|TRBJ1-2|-
CASSPRGPNYGYTF
>TRBV19|TRBJ1-5|-
CASSNKGTVNQPQHF
>TRBV18|TRBJ2-5|-
CASHRGGETQYF
>TRBV5-1|TRBJ2-5|-
CASSLDTGVQETQYF
>TRBV20-1|TRBJ2-6|-
CSASLLTKSFSGANVLTF
>TRBV24-1|TRBJ2-3|few
CATSGPPRTGGGPHTDTQYF
>TRBV13|TRBJ2-5|once
CASSLDRVRETQYF
>TRBV5-4|TRBJ2-5|-
CATHPQGAKETQYF
>TRBV7-9|TRBJ2-7|-
CASRHGQGGDEQYF
>TRBV7-8|TRBJ2-1|once
CASSSSGTRGNEQFF
>TRBV5-1|TRBJ1-2|-
CASSLASGGWYGYTF
>TRBV21-1|TRBJ2-3|-
CATTQGRHTTDTQYF
>TRBV10-1|TRBJ1-5|-
CASSDSPDRVCYQPQHF
>TRBV24-1|TRBJ2-2|-
CATSDPGTMVGGELFF
>TRBV24-1|TRBJ2-3|-
CATHSGRGRADTQYF
>TRBV11-2|TRBJ2-7|-
CASSSRQGALEQYF
>TRBV2|TRBJ1-3|-
CASGRGTASGNTIYF
>TRBV29-1|TRBJ2-5|-
CSARAPYIQETQYF
>TRBV7-2|TRBJ1-6|-
CASSRSGTGRSPLHF
>TRBV3-1/TRBV3-2|TRBJ2-3|-
CASSQTGLAGTDTQYF
>TRBV18|TRBJ2-7|-
CASWDRGGEQYF
>TRBV28|TRBJ2-3|-
CASRTGAEYTQYF
>TRBV18|TRBJ2-7|-
CASSPLGQGTAEQYF
>TRBV28|TRBJ2-5|-
CASKREGKETQYF
>TRBV4-1|TRBJ2-5|-
CASSQSSGSRETQYF
>TRBV19|TRBJ1-2|-
CASSIRVGTDYGYTF
>TRBV7-9|TRBJ1-5|-
CASSLDSSDQPQHF
>TRBV18|TRBJ2-3|-
CASSPPGGLGTQYF